This TCR beta chain originates from a study of CD8+CD57+ T cells in acquired aplastic anemia. In regard to this clonotype: The antigen remains undetermined.

Study-level findings and limits: Some 31 sequences, all CD8+ CDR3, were shared between patients and controls.

Whoever was chosen for sequencing had shown CD8+CD57+ cell expansion by flow cytometry. The template for TCR beta VDJ and CDR3 sequence profiling was genomic DNA. TCRdb analysed the reads with MiXCR anew, one entry per CDR3 protein. The sample holds about 240,000 distinct CDR3 sequences, approximately 45% seen once. This sequence was found in a human donor with aplastic anemia. The sample taken for sequencing was sorted CD4+, CD8+, or CD8+CD57+ T cells (not recorded which) from PBMCs.

In DNA, the CDR3 is TGCAGTGCTAGCCTCGGATTAATGAACACTGAAGCTTTCTTT. It encodes CSASLGLMNTEAFF. The rearrangement uses TRBV20-1 and TRBJ1-1, with D unresolved. Trimming took 3 bases from V and 0 from J, leaving 11 bases between them. The CDR3 runs to 14 residues. Germline CDR1 is DFQATT and CDR2 is SNEGSKA (reference sequence).